A single sample is the source of the 27 T cell receptor beta chains below, sequenced in a study of blood T cell repertoires in COVID-19. Sequenced by immunoSEQ multiplex PCR; TCRdb stores in-frame clones only, minus some. The data contain just under 350,000 clones, around four fifths of them singletons. The source material was peripheral blood. These TCRs come from a man younger than 40 with active or convalescent COVID-19.

Here the CDR3 DNA reads TGTGCCAGCGGGCGGGACAGGGCTGGGGCCAACGTCCTGACTTTC. This encodes CASGRDRAGANVLTF. The chain couples TRBV6-5 to TRBJ2-6; 9 bases agree with TRBD1. V lost 8 bases and J lost 2; bases outside the gene matches: 4. The CDR3 loop spans 15 amino acids. Germline values: CDR1 MNHEY, CDR2 SVGAGI.

The chain uses TRBV19 and TRBJ2-1; TRBD2 aligns across 10 bases. CDR3 size: 14 residues. In germline, CDR1 is LNHDA, CDR2 SQIVND (reference sequence). Losses at the gene ends were 10 bases for V and 5 bases for J; bases not matched to a gene: 8. CDR3 residues: CATSKLAGNNEQFF. The CDR3 DNA sequence: TGTGCCACCTCCAAACTAGCGGGGAACAATGAGCAGTTCTTC.

This chain joins TRBV6-4 and TRBJ2-1; TRBD2 aligns across 8 bases. The CDR3 has 15 amino acids. After removal of 4 bases from V and 2 bases from J, the junction contained 4 bases not matched to a gene. Germline V gene data show CDR1 as MRHNA and CDR2 as SNTAGT. The CDR3, as DNA: TGTGCCAGCAGTGTATCAGCGGGGGCCTACAATGAGCAGTTCTTC. Its translation is CASSVSAGAYNEQFF.

In DNA, the CDR3 is TGTGCCAGCTCACCTCCGGGACTAGCGGGGGAAAATGAGCAGTTCTTC. Protein sequence: CASSPPGLAGENEQFF. This chain connects TRBV18 to TRBJ2-1; 14 bases are a match to TRBD2. Trimming removed 3 bases from V and 7 bases from J; junction bases left unmatched: 5. This CDR3 spans 16 amino acids. The germline V gene has CDR1 KGHSH and CDR2 LQKENI.

This clone came up once. V gene TRBV27 combines with J gene TRBJ1-5, with 7 bases fitting TRBD1. CDR1 is MNHEY, CDR2 SMNVEV, per germline (reference sequence). This CDR3 has 16 amino acids. The ends lost 5 bases at V and 5 bases at J; junction bases unmatched: 12. CDR3 amino acids: CASSPYRGKADQPQHF. The CDR3 DNA follows: TGTGCCAGCAGTCCCTACAGGGGAAAGGCAGATCAGCCCCAGCATTTT.

The chain uses TRBV4-3 and TRBJ2-7; D may be TRBD1 (7 bases). The germline V and J ends were trimmed by 0 bases and 3 bases, with 12 bases remaining between them. Germline CDR1 reads LGHNA; CDR2 reads YSLEER. The CDR3 is 15 amino acids. CDR3 protein: CASSQEGGQSYEQYF. The CDR3 DNA reads TGCGCCAGCAGCCAAGAGGGGGGACAGAGCTACGAGCAGTACTTC.

CDR3 amino acids: CATGREGPPGEQFF. The DNA for the CDR3 is TGCGCCACCGGCCGGGAGGGCCCCCCTGGTGAGCAGTTCTTC. This chain links TRBV5-1 with TRBJ2-1; TRBD2 aligns across 8 bases. This CDR3 contains 14 residues. From germline, CDR1 is SGHRS and CDR2 YFSETQ. The V segment lost 9 bases and the J segment 9 bases; nucleotides outside the gene matches: 14.

This clone was found a few times. The rearrangement joins TRBV30 to TRBJ1-4; D not resolved. The CDR3 is made up of 13 amino acids. Per germline, CDR1 GTSNPN and CDR2 SVGIG (reference sequence). V lost 3 bases and J 0 bases, leaving 5 bases between the germline ends. The chain's CDR3 is CAWRRTTNEKLFF. The CDR3 bases are TGTGCCTGGAGGAGAACAACTAATGAAAAACTGTTTTTT.

J is TRBJ1-2 and V is TRBV6-1; TRBD1 is a possible D gene (5 bases). The CDR3 totals 15 residues. Germline CDR1 reads MNHNS; CDR2 reads SASEGT. V was trimmed by 1 base and J by 4 bases, leaving 13 bases between them. The CDR3 protein is CASSEGHRGGYGYTF. DNA of the CDR3: TGTGCCAGCAGTGAAGGACACCGGGGGGGCTATGGCTACACCTTC.

The chain joins TRBV9 to TRBJ1-6; 9 nucleotides line up with TRBD1. CDR1 and CDR2 from the germline V gene are SGDLS and YYNGEE. The ends lost 3 bases at V and 10 bases at J; junction bases unmatched: 11. This CDR3 is 16 amino acids long. CDR3 in DNA: TGTGCCAGCAGCGACACCGGGACAGGGACACTGTCACCCCTCCACTTT. It is translated as CASSDTGTGTLSPLHF.

The chain carries TRBV6-2 or TRBV6-3 and TRBJ1-5; D is uncertain. This CDR3 comprises 15 residues. Germline CDR1 is MNHEY and CDR2 is SVGEGT. V lost 2 bases and J 3 bases, leaving 11 bases between the germline ends. The CDR3 reads CASSYRNSYNQPQHF. The CDR3 region has the DNA TGTGCCAGCAGTTACCGTAACAGTTACAATCAGCCCCAGCATTTT.

There are a few counts of this clone. This rearrangement joins TRBV6-5 to TRBJ1-1; D might be TRBD1 (6 bases). The CDR3 is made up of 15 amino acids. Trimming took off 6 bases at V and 1 base at J, with 15 bases between the two ends. Looked up from germline, CDR1 is MNHEY and CDR2 is SVGAGI. The CDR3 is CASRDVRGSNTEAFF. DNA of the CDR3: TGTGCCAGCAGGGACGTAAGGGGGTCGAACACTGAAGCTTTCTTT.

The count of this clone is one. The V and J genes are TRBV4-3 and TRBJ2-5, with 9 bases aligning to TRBD1. The germline CDR1 and CDR2 sequences are LGHNA and YSLEER. Trimming cost V 0 bases and J 2 bases; bases outside gene matches: 7. The CDR3 consists of 17 residues. The DNA for the CDR3 is TGCGCCAGCAGCCAAGATTGGACAGGGGACCCTCAAGAGACCCAGTACTTC. It encodes CASSQDWTGDPQETQYF.

This clone was seen just once. This sequence joins TRBV13 and TRBJ2-7, with 7 positions matching TRBD2. Germline V gene sequence: CDR1 PRHDT, CDR2 FYEKMQ (reference sequence). This CDR3 spans 16 amino acids. With V trimmed by 0 bases and J by 6 bases, 11 bases remained unmatched. CDR3 nucleotide sequence: TGTGCCAGCAGCTTAGGGAGCGGGGCAGAACTTGGCGAGCAGTACTTC. As protein: CASSLGSGAELGEQYF.

This chain uses TRBV30 with TRBJ1-5; D is unresolved. Germline V CDR1 and CDR2: GTSNPN, SVGIG (reference sequence). V gave up 8 bases and J gave up 0 bases, with 11 bases separating them. The CDR3 sequence is 13 residues long. The CDR3 DNA reads TGTGCCACAGCCGCCGATAGCAATCAGCCCCAGCATTTT. Its protein product is CATAADSNQPQHF. Looking up the rest from reference TRBV30 and TRBJ1-5 gives the full variable domain: SQTIHQWPATLVQPVGSPLSLECTVEGTSNPNLYWYRQAAGRGLQLLFYSVGIGQISSEVPQNLSASRPQDRQFILSSKKLLLSDSGFYLCATAADSNQPQHFGDGTRLSIL.

The rearrangement uses TRBV30 and TRBJ2-1; 7 bases map to TRBD1. Trimming cost V 4 bases and J 4 bases; bases outside gene matches: 4. Germline V gives CDR1 GTSNPN, CDR2 SVGIG (reference sequence). This CDR3 region has 13 residues. CDR3 amino acids: CAWNRGDYNEQFF. The CDR3 nucleotides read TGTGCCTGGAACAGGGGAGATTACAATGAGCAGTTCTTC.

The chain carries TRBV20-1 and TRBJ2-3; 9 bases agree with TRBD2. The CDR3 extends over 16 amino acids. The V segment lost 3 bases and the J segment 2 bases; nucleotides outside the gene matches: 9. Germline lookup yields CDR1 DFQATT and CDR2 SNEGSKA (reference sequence). Here the CDR3 DNA reads TGCAGTGCTAGTTTGGTAGCGGGGGCCGTCACAGATACGCAGTATTTT. Its translation is CSASLVAGAVTDTQYF.

V is TRBV21-1 and J is TRBJ1-1; the tabulated D call, TRBD1, remains unverified against the DNA. TRBV21-1 is an annotated pseudogene. The CDR3 sequence is 15 residues long. The CDR3 DNA follows: TGTGCCAGCAGCCATCCGGGACAGGTGAACACTGAAGCTTTCTTT. This codes for CASSHPGQVNTEAFF.

This clone was seen just once. The chain is built from TRBV25-1 and TRBJ1-5, with no clear D. This CDR3 is 13 amino acids long. V lost 6 bases and J lost 1, with 7 bases in between. Germline loops: CDR1 MGHDK, CDR2 SYGVNS. Written as DNA, the CDR3 is TGTGCCAGCAGAGCAGGCAGCAATCAGCCCCAGCATTTT. This codes for CASRAGSNQPQHF.

This rearrangement joins TRBV7-8 to TRBJ2-1, with TRBD2 matching 7 bases. Germline CDR1 SGHVS, CDR2 FQNEAQ. The ends lost 4 bases at V and 5 bases at J; junction bases unmatched: 2. This CDR3 is built from 13 residues. CDR3 loop: CASSYSGNNEQFF. CDR3 coding DNA: TGTGCCAGCAGCTACAGCGGGAACAATGAGCAGTTCTTC.

The chain has TRBV5-1 and TRBJ2-1; 9 positions agree with TRBD2. Germline V gives CDR1 SGHRS, CDR2 YFSETQ. Unmatched junction bases numbered 7, after V lost 1 base and J lost 8 bases. The CDR3 totals 15 residues. CDR3 sequence (DNA): TGCGCCAGCAGCTTGCAGTCTAGCGGGGTAGATGAGCAGTTCTTC. Residues: CASSLQSSGVDEQFF.

This chain joins TRBV28 and TRBJ1-4, with TRBD1 matching over 9 bases. Germline V gene sequence: CDR1 MDHEN, CDR2 SYDVKM. This CDR3 has 15 amino acids. The V segment lost 4 bases and the J segment 8 bases; nucleotides outside the gene matches: 8. In DNA form, the CDR3 reads TGTGCCAGCAGTTCAGGAACAGGGGGCCGCGAAAAACTGTTTTTT. Translating it yields CASSSGTGGREKLFF.

The V call is TRBV2, the J call TRBJ1-5; D gene unclear. The V end lost 2 bases, the J end lost 5 bases, and 10 bases lay between the germline ends. The length of the CDR3 is 14 residues. Germline loops: CDR1 SNHLY, CDR2 FYNNEI. The CDR3: CASSERRLYQPQHF. CDR3 in DNA: TGTGCCAGCAGTGAAAGGCGGCTCTATCAGCCCCAGCATTTT.

This chain's CDR3 is CASSSRTGLETQYF. The CDR3 DNA reads TGTGCCAGCAGTTCCCGGACAGGACTAGAGACCCAGTACTTC. This chain joins TRBV28 and TRBJ2-5, with 7 bases identical to TRBD1. Germline assignment: CDR1 MDHEN and CDR2 SYDVKM. The CDR3 has 14 residues. V shed 4 bases and J 4 bases; nucleotides not matched to a gene: 6.

The V call is TRBV4-1, the J call TRBJ2-3; perhaps TRBD2 as D (6 bases). Trimming pared 7 bases from V and 3 bases from J, leaving 14 bases between. The CDR3 sequence is 14 residues long. Germline V gene data show CDR1 as MGHRA and CDR2 as YSYEKL. The CDR3 DNA reads as TGCGCCAGCATCAAGGCGGGGAGTACAGATACGCAGTATTTT. Amino acid sequence: CASIKAGSTDTQYF.

The genes are TRBV6-5 and TRBJ2-5, with D perhaps TRBD2 (6 bases). Between the trimmed V and J ends, which lost 0 bases and 3 bases, there was a span of 8 bases. Germline V gene lookup returns CDR1 MNHEY and CDR2 SVGAGI. CDR3 length: 14 residues. The CDR3 protein is CASSYSRREETQYF. The CDR3 DNA reads TGTGCCAGCAGTTACTCGAGGAGGGAAGAGACCCAGTACTTC.

This clone has only a few counts. The genes are TRBV18 and TRBJ1-2; 9 nucleotides agree with TRBD1. Germline CDR1 reads KGHSH; CDR2 reads LQKENI. Trimming took 2 bases from V and 4 from J; bases not matched to a gene: 5. This CDR3 has 15 amino acids. CDR3 bases: TGTGCCAGCTCACCAAGCGGGACAGGGTCCTATGGCTACACCTTC. Protein: CASSPSGTGSYGYTF.